The 5 T cell receptor beta chains listed next were all sequenced from one sample in a study of blood T cell repertoires in COVID-19 (dated by TCRdb to the early 2020s). Libraries were prepared through the immunoSEQ multiplex PCR assay. TCRdb obtained this table from immuneACCESS and retained in-frame rearrangements with V and J assigned. These tables miss some clones; where compared with another copy, unresolved V genes account for less than half of the shortfall, and the remainder is unexplained. The sample table contains 100,000 to 120,000 clones; only one count was recorded for around 86% of them. 4% to 4.5% of the sample rests with the top ten. The specimen was peripheral blood. Receptors originate from a woman aged 70 to 79 with acute or convalescent COVID-19.

This chain connects TRBV4-1 to TRBJ2-7; 15 bases are a match to TRBD2. Germline assignment: CDR1 MGHRA and CDR2 YSYEKL. Trimming at V came to 3 bases and at J to 3 bases, leaving 6 bases not matched to a gene. The CDR3 has 17 residues. DNA of the CDR3: TGCGCCAGCAGCCACGGACTAGCGGGAGGGCCGGGCTACGAGCAGTACTTC. Translated: CASSHGLAGGPGYEQYF.

The V call is TRBV28, the J call TRBJ1-1, with 9 nucleotides matching TRBD1. V shed 5 bases, J shed 1 base, and the junction held 5 bases outside the gene matches. CDR1 and CDR2 from the germline V gene are MDHEN and SYDVKM. CDR3 length: 15 residues. CDR3 region: CASSEMGQGNTEAFF. Here the CDR3 DNA reads TGTGCCAGCAGTGAGATGGGACAGGGGAACACTGAAGCTTTCTTT.

Note on this clone: An end of the junction differs from the germline gene, which may be a read error. The rearrangement links TRBV11-3 to TRBJ1-1; 11 bases are shared with TRBD1. The CDR3 runs to 13 residues. The germline V gene has CDR1 SGHNT and CDR2 YENEEA. The CDR3 here is CASSSGGQGAPIF. The CDR3 nucleotides read TGTGCCAGCAGCTCCGGTGGACAGGGGGCGCCGATTTTT.

The rearrangement links TRBV7-9 to TRBJ2-6; D is undetermined. This CDR3 is 15 amino acids long. Germline V gene data show CDR1 as SEHNR and CDR2 as FQNEAQ (reference sequence). Trimming left V 5 bases short and J 3 bases short, with 11 bases between. The CDR3 spells CASSLTRVGANVLTF. CDR3 DNA sequence: TGTGCCAGCAGCCTAACACGGGTTGGGGCCAACGTCCTGACTTTC.

This clone was counted once. The chain carries TRBV19 and TRBJ2-3; D is unclear. The CDR3 spans 14 residues. From germline, CDR1 is LNHDA and CDR2 SQIVND (reference sequence). Trimming removed 3 bases from V and 2 bases from J, with 9 bases in between. The CDR3 DNA reads TGTGCCAGTAGTATCCGATTACACACAGATACGCAGTATTTT. Its protein product is CASSIRLHTDTQYF.